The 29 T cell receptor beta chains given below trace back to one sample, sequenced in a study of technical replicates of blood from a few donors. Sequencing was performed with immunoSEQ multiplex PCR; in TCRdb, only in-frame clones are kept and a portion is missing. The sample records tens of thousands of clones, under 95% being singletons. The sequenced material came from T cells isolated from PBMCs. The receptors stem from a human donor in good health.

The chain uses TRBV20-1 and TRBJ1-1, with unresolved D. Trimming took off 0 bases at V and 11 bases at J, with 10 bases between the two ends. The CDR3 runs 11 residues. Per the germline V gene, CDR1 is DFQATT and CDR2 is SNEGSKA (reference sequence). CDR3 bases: TGCAGTGCTAGAGACCTTATACGGGCTTTCTTT. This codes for CSARDLIRAFF.

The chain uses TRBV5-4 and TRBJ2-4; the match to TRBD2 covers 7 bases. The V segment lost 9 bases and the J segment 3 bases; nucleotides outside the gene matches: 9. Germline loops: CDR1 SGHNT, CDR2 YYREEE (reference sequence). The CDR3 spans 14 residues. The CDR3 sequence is CATGGGVGKNIQYF. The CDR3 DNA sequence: TGTGCCACCGGGGGAGGGGTCGGCAAAAACATTCAGTACTTC. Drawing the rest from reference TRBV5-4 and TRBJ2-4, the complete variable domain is ETGVTQSPTHLIKTRGQQVTLRCSSQSGHNTVSWYQQALGQGPQFIFQYYREEENGRGNFPPRFSGLQFPNYSSELNVNALELDDSALYLCATGGGVGKNIQYFGAGTRLSVL.

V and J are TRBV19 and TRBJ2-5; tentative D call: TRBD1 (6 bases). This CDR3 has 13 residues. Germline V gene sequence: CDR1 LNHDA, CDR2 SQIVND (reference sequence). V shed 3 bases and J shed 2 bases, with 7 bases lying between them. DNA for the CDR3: TGTGCCAGTAGTATCGGACAGCAAGAGACCCAGTACTTC. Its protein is CASSIGQQETQYF.

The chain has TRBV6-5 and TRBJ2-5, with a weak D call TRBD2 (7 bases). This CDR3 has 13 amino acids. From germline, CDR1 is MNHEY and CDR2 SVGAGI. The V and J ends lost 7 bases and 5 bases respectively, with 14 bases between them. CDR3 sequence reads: CASKVRGGETQYF. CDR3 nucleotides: TGTGCCAGCAAAGTAAGGGGGGGGGAGACCCAGTACTTC.

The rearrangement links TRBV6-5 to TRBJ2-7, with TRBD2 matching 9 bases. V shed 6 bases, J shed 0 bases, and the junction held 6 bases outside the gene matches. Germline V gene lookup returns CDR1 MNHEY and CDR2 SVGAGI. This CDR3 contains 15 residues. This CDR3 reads CASRSIAGASYEQYF. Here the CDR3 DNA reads TGTGCCAGCAGGAGTATAGCGGGAGCCTCCTACGAGCAGTACTTC.

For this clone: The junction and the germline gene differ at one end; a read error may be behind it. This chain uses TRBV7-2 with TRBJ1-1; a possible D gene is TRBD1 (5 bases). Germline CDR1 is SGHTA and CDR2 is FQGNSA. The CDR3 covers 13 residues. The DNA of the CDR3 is TGTGCCAGCAGTCTAATCGGACCCCAGGGAGGGATTTTT. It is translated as CASSLIGPQGGIF.

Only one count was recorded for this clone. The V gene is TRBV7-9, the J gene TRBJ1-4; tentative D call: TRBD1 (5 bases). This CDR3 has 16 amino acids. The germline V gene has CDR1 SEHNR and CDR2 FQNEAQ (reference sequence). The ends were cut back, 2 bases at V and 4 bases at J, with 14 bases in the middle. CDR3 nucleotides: TGTGCCAGCAGCTTAAATGCCAGGGCGGTTAATGAAAAACTGTTTTTT. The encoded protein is CASSLNARAVNEKLFF.

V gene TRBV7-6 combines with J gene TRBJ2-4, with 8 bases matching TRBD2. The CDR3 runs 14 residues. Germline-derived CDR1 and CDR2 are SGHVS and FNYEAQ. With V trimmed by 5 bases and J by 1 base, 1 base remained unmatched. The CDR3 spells CASSRLAAKNIQYF. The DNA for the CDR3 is TGTGCCAGCAGCCGACTAGCGGCCAAAAACATTCAGTACTTC. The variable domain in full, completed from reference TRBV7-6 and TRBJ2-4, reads GAGVSQSPRYKVTKRGQDVALRCDPISGHVSLYWYRQALGQGPEFLTYFNYEAQQDKSGLPNDRFSAERPEGSISTLTIQRTEQRDSAMYRCASSRLAAKNIQYFGAGTRLSVL.

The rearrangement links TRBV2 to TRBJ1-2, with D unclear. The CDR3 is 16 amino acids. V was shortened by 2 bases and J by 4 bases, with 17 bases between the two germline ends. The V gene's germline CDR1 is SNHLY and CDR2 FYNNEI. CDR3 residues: CASSERSSPILYGYTF. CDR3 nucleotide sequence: TGTGCCAGCAGTGAACGGAGTAGCCCTATCCTCTATGGCTACACCTTC. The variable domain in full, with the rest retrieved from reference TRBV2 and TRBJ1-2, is EPEVTQTPSHQVTQMGQEVILRCVPISNHLYFYWYRQILGQKVEFLVSFYNNEISEKSEIFDDQFSVERPDGSNFTLKIRSTKLEDSAMYFCASSERSSPILYGYTFGSGTRLTVV.

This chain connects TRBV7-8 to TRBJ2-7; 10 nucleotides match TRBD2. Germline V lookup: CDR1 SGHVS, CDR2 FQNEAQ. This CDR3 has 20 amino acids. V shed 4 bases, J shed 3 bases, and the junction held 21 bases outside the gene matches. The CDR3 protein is CASSSRYASGRAPSYYEQYF. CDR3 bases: TGTGCCAGCAGCTCTAGATATGCCAGCGGGAGGGCCCCTTCCTACTACGAGCAGTACTTC.

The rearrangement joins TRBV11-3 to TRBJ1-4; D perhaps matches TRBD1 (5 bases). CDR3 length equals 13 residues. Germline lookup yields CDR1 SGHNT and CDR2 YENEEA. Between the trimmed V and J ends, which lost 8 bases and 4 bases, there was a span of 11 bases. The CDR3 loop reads CASARGSNEKLFF. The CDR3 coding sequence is TGTGCCAGCGCCCGGGGGAGTAATGAAAAACTGTTTTTT.

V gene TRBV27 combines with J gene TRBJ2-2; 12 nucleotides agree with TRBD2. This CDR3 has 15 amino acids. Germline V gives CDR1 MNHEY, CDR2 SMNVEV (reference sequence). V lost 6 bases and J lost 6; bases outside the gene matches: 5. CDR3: CASSLTSGSSGELFF. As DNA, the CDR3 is TGTGCCAGCAGCCTGACTAGCGGGAGCTCCGGGGAGCTGTTTTTT.

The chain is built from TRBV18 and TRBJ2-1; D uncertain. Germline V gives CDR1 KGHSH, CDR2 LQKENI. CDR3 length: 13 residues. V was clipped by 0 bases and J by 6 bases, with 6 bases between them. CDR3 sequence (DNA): TGTGCCAGCTCACCACCGTCTAGCAATGAGCAGTTCTTC. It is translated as CASSPPSSNEQFF.

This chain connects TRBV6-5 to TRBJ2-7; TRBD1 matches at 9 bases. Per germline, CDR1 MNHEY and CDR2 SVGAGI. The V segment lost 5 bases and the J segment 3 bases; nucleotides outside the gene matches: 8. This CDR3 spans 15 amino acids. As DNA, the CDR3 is TGTGCCAGCAGTCAAATTACAGGGGGCCGCTACGAGCAGTACTTC. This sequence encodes CASSQITGGRYEQYF.

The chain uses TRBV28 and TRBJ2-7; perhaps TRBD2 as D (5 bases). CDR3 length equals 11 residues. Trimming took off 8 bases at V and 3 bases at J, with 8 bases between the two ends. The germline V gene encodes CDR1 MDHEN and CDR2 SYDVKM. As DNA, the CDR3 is TGTGCCAGCGGGGAGTACTACGAGCAGTACTTC. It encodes CASGEYYEQYF.

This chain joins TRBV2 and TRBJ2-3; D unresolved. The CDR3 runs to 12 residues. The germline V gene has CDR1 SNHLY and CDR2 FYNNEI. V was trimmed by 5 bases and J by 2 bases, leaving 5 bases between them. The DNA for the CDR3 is TGTGCCAGCAGTCTCCCCACAGATACGCAGTATTTT. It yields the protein CASSLPTDTQYF.

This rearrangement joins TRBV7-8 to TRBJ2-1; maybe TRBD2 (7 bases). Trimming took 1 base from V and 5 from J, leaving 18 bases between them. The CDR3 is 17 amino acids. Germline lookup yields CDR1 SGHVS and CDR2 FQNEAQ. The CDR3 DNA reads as TGTGCCAGCAGCTTAGGGGCGTGGGGGGGGCCCGACAATGAGCAGTTCTTC. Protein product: CASSLGAWGGPDNEQFF.

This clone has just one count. In DNA, the CDR3 is TGCAGCGTTAAGGGACAGGGTAATGAAAAACTGTTTTTT. Its translation: CSVKGQGNEKLFF. The chain employs TRBV29-1 and TRBJ1-4, with TRBD1 matching 9 bases. Germline V gives CDR1 SQVTM, CDR2 ANQGSEA. The junction had 2 bases not matched to a gene; V was cut back by 5 bases and J by 4 bases. This CDR3 is built from 13 residues.

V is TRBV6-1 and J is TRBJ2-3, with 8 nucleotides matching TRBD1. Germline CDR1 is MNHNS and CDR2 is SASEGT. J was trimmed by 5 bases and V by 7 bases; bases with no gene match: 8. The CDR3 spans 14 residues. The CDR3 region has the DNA TGTGCCAGCATCTCAGGGGGCGATATAGATACGCAGTATTTT. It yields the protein CASISGGDIDTQYF.

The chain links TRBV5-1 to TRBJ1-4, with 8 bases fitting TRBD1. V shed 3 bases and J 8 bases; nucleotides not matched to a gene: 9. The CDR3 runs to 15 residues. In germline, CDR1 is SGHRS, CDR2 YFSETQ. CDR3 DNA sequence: TGCGCCAGCAGCTCCACGACAGGGGACTGGGAAAAACTGTTTTTT. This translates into CASSSTTGDWEKLFF.

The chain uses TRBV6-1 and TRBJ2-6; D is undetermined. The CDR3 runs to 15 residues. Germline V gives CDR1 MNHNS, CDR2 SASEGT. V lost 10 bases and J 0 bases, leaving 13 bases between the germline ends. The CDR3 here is CAISTGYSGANVLTF. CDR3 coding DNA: TGTGCCATCTCAACCGGTTACTCTGGGGCCAACGTCCTGACTTTC.

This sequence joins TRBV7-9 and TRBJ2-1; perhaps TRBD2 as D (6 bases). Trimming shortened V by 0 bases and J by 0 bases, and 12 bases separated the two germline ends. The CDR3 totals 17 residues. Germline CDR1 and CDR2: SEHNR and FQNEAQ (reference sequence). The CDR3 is CASSLAGSGLSYNEQFF. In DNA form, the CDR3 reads TGTGCCAGCAGCTTAGCCGGTAGCGGTCTCTCCTACAATGAGCAGTTCTTC.

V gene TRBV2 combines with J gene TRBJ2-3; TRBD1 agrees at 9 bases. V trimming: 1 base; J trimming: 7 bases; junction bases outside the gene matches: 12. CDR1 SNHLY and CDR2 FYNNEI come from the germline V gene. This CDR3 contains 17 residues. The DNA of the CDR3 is TGTGCCAGCAGTGAAGGGGGTAAGGGACAGGGAAAACATACGCAGTATTTT. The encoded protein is CASSEGGKGQGKHTQYF.

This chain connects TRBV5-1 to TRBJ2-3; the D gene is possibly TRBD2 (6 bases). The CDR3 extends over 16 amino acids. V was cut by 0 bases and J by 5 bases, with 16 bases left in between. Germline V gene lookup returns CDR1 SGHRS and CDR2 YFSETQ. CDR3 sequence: CASSLGDGARGDTQYF. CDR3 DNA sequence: TGCGCCAGCAGCTTGGGGGACGGAGCGCGGGGAGATACGCAGTATTTT.

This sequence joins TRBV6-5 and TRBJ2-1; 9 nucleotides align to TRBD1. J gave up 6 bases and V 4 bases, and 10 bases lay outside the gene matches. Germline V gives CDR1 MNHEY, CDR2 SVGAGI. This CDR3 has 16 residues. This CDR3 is CASSSEPGQGGNEQFF. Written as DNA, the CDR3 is TGTGCCAGCAGTTCCGAACCGGGACAGGGCGGCAATGAGCAGTTCTTC.

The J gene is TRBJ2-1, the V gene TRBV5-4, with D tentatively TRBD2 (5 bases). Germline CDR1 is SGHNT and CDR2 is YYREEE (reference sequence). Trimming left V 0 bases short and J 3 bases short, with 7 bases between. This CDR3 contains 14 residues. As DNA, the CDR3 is TGTGCCAGCAGCTTGGCCGGGGACTACAATGAGCAGTTCTTC. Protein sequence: CASSLAGDYNEQFF.

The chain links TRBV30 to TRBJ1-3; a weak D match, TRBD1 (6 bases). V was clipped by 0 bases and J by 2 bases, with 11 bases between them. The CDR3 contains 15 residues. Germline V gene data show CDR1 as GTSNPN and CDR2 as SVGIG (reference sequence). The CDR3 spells CAWSVLQGPGNTIYF. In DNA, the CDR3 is TGTGCCTGGAGTGTTCTCCAGGGGCCTGGAAACACCATATATTTT.

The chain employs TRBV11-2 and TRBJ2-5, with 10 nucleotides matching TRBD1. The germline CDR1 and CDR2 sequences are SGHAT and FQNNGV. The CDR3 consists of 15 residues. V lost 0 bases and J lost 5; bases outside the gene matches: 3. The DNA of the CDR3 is TGTGCCAGCAGCTTAGACGCGGACAGGGGGGAGACCCAGTACTTC. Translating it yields CASSLDADRGETQYF.

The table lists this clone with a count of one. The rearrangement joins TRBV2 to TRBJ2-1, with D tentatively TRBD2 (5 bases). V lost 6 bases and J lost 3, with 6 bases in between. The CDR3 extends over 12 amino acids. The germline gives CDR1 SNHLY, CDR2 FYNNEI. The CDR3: CASRGDYNEQFF. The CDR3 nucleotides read TGTGCCAGCAGGGGAGACTACAATGAGCAGTTCTTC.